These 20 T cell receptor beta chains were sequenced from one sample in a study of identical twins (dated by TCRdb to about 2016). Receptor libraries were prepared by 5' RACE. The sequencer listed for this sample is Illumina HiSeq 2000. TCRdb redid the processing of the public reads, applying fastp at Q25 and MiXCR, and retained in-frame beta chains. A single entry per CDR3 protein holds the most common genes and DNA from its merged rows. For this sample there are about 240,000 distinct CDR3 sequences; over 9.5% appear just once. The leading ten clones occupy more than 8.5% of the sample. The specimen sequenced was memory T cells sorted from blood. The cell subset or site label for this specimen denotes: CD45RO+ enriched T cells. These TCRs come from a man between 45 and 60 years old in good health.

This clonotype was seen repeatedly, ten times or more. The chain employs TRBV6-2 or TRBV6-3 and TRBJ1-2; maybe TRBD1 (5 bases). This CDR3 region has 14 residues. CDR1 MNHEY and CDR2 SVGEGT come from the germline V gene. Deletions cut 6 bases from V and 2 bases from J, with 13 bases between. The CDR3 is CASSKGPVNYGYTF. Written as DNA, the CDR3 is TGTGCCAGCAGCAAGGGACCCGTGAACTATGGCTACACCTTC.

This clonotype was counted only a few times. The chain has TRBV28 and TRBJ1-5; D might be TRBD1 (6 bases). Germline V gene lookup returns CDR1 MDHEN and CDR2 SYDVKM. This CDR3 comprises 19 residues. The V end lost 3 bases, the J end lost 1 base, and 22 bases lay between the germline ends. The CDR3 region has the DNA TGTGCCAGCAGTTTTTGGATTAGGGACATCAGTTTCAGCAATCAGCCCCAGCATTTT. Protein: CASSFWIRDISFSNQPQHF.

At least ten counts were recorded for this clonotype. J is TRBJ2-1 and V is TRBV10-2; 8 bases line up with TRBD2. Germline V CDR1 and CDR2: WSHSY, SAAADI. V shed 8 bases, J shed 10 bases, and the junction held 13 bases outside the gene matches. The CDR3 has 14 residues. The CDR3 here is CASGGGTRRSEQFF. The CDR3 nucleotides are TGCGCCAGCGGAGGCGGGACTAGACGCAGCGAGCAGTTCTTC.

This clonotype was observed a handful of times. This chain uses TRBV7-2 with TRBJ2-3; D perhaps matches TRBD1 (6 bases). This CDR3 comprises 17 residues. V was pared by 2 bases and J by 2 bases, with 17 bases between. Germline CDR1 is SGHTA and CDR2 is FQGNSA. This CDR3 is CASSLNTGLPLTDTQYF. The CDR3, as DNA: TGTGCCAGCAGCTTAAATACAGGGCTACCTCTCACAGATACGCAGTATTTT.

This clonotype was found many times. The rearrangement joins TRBV18 to TRBJ2-5, with unresolved D. The CDR3 sequence is 13 residues long. Between the trimmed V and J ends, which lost 6 bases and 4 bases, there was a span of 12 bases. From germline, CDR1 is KGHSH and CDR2 LQKENI. The CDR3 DNA follows: TGTGCCAGCTCTCACATTCCCTCAGAGACCCAGTACTTC. Its translation is CASSHIPSETQYF.

This clonotype was recorded many times. V gene TRBV29-1 combines with J gene TRBJ1-2; the match to TRBD1 covers 7 bases. With V trimmed by 2 bases and J by 4 bases, 13 bases remained unmatched. The CDR3 is 16 residues long. Germline V lookup: CDR1 SQVTM, CDR2 ANQGSEA. CDR3 residues: CSVERDSGAWGYGYTF. Here the CDR3 DNA reads TGCAGCGTTGAAAGGGACAGTGGGGCTTGGGGCTATGGCTACACCTTC.

This clonotype was counted a few times. The chain recombines TRBV7-2 with TRBJ1-1, with D possibly TRBD1 on 5 matching bases. The V end lost 6 bases, the J end lost 3 bases, and 14 bases lay between the germline ends. Germline V gene data show CDR1 as SGHTA and CDR2 as FQGNSA. The CDR3 is made up of 14 amino acids. In DNA form, the CDR3 reads TGTGCCAGCAGGGACTTTAGGGGTTACACTGAAGCTTTCTTT. Residues: CASRDFRGYTEAFF.

This clonotype was observed at least ten times. The rearrangement joins TRBV6-5 to TRBJ1-1; no definite D call. The CDR3 runs 15 residues. Looked up from germline, CDR1 is MNHEY and CDR2 is SVGAGI. Trimming removed 0 bases at V and 1 base at J, with 9 bases between. This chain's CDR3 is CASSYSSASNTEAFF. In DNA, the CDR3 is TGTGCCAGCAGTTACTCTTCGGCCTCGAACACTGAAGCTTTCTTT.

This clonotype was found many times. The rearrangement uses TRBV7-2 and TRBJ2-7; 8 nucleotides align to TRBD2. This CDR3 comprises 15 residues. Germline V CDR1 and CDR2: SGHTA, FQGNSA. Germline trimming cut 2 bases from V and 5 bases from J; bases unmatched to any gene: 8. CDR3 amino acids: CASSLYGRAGNEQYF. The CDR3 DNA reads TGTGCCAGCAGCTTATACGGGAGGGCCGGTAACGAGCAGTACTTC.

The chain has TRBV27 and TRBJ2-1; 7 nucleotides line up with TRBD1. Trimming removed 6 bases from V and 3 bases from J; junction bases left unmatched: 5. Germline CDR1 is MNHEY and CDR2 is SMNVEV (reference sequence). This CDR3 has 14 amino acids. The CDR3 here is CASSRDSIYNEQFF. CDR3 nucleotides: TGTGCCAGCAGCCGGGACAGCATCTACAATGAGCAGTTCTTC.

This clonotype was counted many times. This chain joins TRBV6-1 and TRBJ2-3; D gene ambiguous. CDR1 is MNHNS, CDR2 SASEGT, per germline. The CDR3 is 15 amino acids. V was pared by 7 bases and J by 2 bases, with 16 bases between. The CDR3 reads CASKLLQQATDTQYF. The CDR3 DNA is TGTGCCAGCAAACTCTTGCAGCAGGCCACAGATACGCAGTATTTT.

The chain joins TRBV4-3 to TRBJ2-1, with 13 bases that match TRBD2. The CDR3 is made up of 17 amino acids. V dropped 4 bases and J dropped 5; count of bases not matched to a gene: 8. In germline, CDR1 is LGHNA, CDR2 YSLEER. In DNA form, the CDR3 reads TGCGCCAGCAGCCCCCGGACTAGCGGGGGCCCCCACAATGAGCAGTTCTTC. This sequence encodes CASSPRTSGGPHNEQFF.

This clonotype has a handful of counts. CDR3 sequence (DNA): TGTGCCAGCAGCCAAGATTTCAGGGGGGTGGAGACCCAGTACTTC. This gives the protein CASSQDFRGVETQYF. This chain connects TRBV3-1 to TRBJ2-5, with D possibly matching TRBD1 (7 bases). The CDR3 sequence is 15 residues long. Deletions cut 0 bases from V and 5 bases from J, with 13 bases between. Per the germline V gene, CDR1 is LGHDT and CDR2 is YNNKEL (reference sequence).

This clonotype was observed a handful of times. V and J are TRBV11-2 and TRBJ2-5; 9 positions match TRBD2. This CDR3 region has 16 residues. V was clipped by 6 bases and J by 5 bases; unmatched bases: 13. CDR1 is SGHAT, CDR2 FQNNGV, per germline. CDR3 nucleotide sequence: TGTGCCAGCAGGACCTCTGGCGGGGGGGCCGGGGAGACCCAGTACTTC. This gives the protein CASRTSGGGAGETQYF.

This sequence joins TRBV6-1 and TRBJ1-2, with a possible D match to TRBD1 (5 bases). Trimming shortened V by 1 base and J by 4 bases, and 10 bases separated the two germline ends. Germline CDR1 reads MNHNS; CDR2 reads SASEGT. The CDR3 has 14 residues. DNA for the CDR3: TGTGCCAGCAGTGAAGGGGGCATGGGCTATGGCTACACCTTC. It is translated as CASSEGGMGYGYTF.

The sample holds many counts of this clonotype. The J gene is TRBJ1-2, the V gene TRBV15, with D possibly TRBD1 on 6 matching bases. The CDR3 runs 15 residues. Trimming took off 0 bases at V and 4 bases at J, with 12 bases between the two ends. Looked up from germline, CDR1 is LNHNV and CDR2 is YYDKDF (reference sequence). CDR3 sequence (DNA): TGTGCCACCAGCAGAGATCTCGGGGGCTTCTATGGCTACACCTTC. This encodes CATSRDLGGFYGYTF.

This clonotype was counted at least ten times. The chain combines TRBV10-3 with TRBJ2-1; TRBD2 agrees at 7 bases. This CDR3 region has 13 residues. The germline V gene encodes CDR1 ENHRY and CDR2 SYGVKD. With V trimmed by 5 bases and J by 5 bases, 3 bases remained unmatched. The CDR3 protein is CAISTGTNNEQFF. Written as DNA, the CDR3 is TGTGCCATCAGTACGGGGACTAACAATGAGCAGTTCTTC.

This clonotype appeared many times. The gene calls are TRBV12-3 or TRBV12-4 and TRBJ2-1, with D possibly TRBD2 on 6 matching bases. This CDR3 has 13 residues. Trimming shortened V by 6 bases and J by 8 bases, and 14 bases separated the two germline ends. CDR3 DNA sequence: TGTGCCAGCAGGTCCGGGGGAGGATATGAGCAGTTCTTC. This codes for CASRSGGGYEQFF.

The table lists this clonotype with many counts. The rearrangement joins TRBV20-1 to TRBJ1-5; weak D call: TRBD1 (5 bases). The CDR3 loop spans 13 amino acids. The germline CDR1 and CDR2 sequences are DFQATT and SNEGSKA (reference sequence). Trimming shortened V by 1 base and J by 5 bases, and 9 bases separated the two germline ends. The CDR3 region has the DNA TGCAGTGCTAGAGCAGGGCTCGATCAGCCCCAGCATTTT. It translates to CSARAGLDQPQHF.

The CDR3 DNA reads TGTGCCAGCAGCCAAGGGGAGGATACGCAGTATTTT. Residues: CASSQGEDTQYF. The chain employs TRBV14 and TRBJ2-3; D is perhaps TRBD2 (5 bases). Germline CDR1 SGHDN, CDR2 FVKESK. The V and J ends lost 1 base and 6 bases respectively, with 5 bases between them. This CDR3 contains 12 residues.